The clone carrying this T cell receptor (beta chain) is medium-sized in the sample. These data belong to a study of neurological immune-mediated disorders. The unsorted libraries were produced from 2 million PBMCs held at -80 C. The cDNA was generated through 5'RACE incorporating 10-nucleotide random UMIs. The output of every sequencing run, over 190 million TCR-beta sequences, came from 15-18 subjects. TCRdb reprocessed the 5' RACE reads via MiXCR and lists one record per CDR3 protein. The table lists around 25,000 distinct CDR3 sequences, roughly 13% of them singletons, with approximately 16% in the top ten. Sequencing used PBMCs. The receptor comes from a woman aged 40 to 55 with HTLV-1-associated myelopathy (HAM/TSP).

Here the CDR3 reads CASSDRGHSGRINTGELFF. The CDR3 DNA reads as TGTGCCAGCAGCGACAGAGGTCATAGCGGGAGAATAAACACCGGGGAGCTGTTTTTT. The V and J genes are TRBV9 and TRBJ2-2, with 9 bases matching TRBD2. The V segment lost 3 bases and the J segment 2 bases; nucleotides outside the gene matches: 14. There are 19 residues in the CDR3. Germline CDR1 reads SGDLS; CDR2 reads YYNGEE.